These 22 T cell receptor beta chains were all obtained from the same sample, sequenced in a study of T cells after yellow fever vaccination. TCRdb re-called the 5' RACE reads with MiXCR, one entry per CDR3 protein. This table has a few hundred thousand distinct CDR3 sequences, around 4.4% appearing once. This specimen was PBMCs, taken 15 days after the yellow fever booster vaccination. The source of these receptors is a man aged 18 to 35 who received the YFV17D yellow fever vaccine.

The chain carries TRBV5-6 and TRBJ2-7; 8 nucleotides align to TRBD1. CDR1 is SGHDT and CDR2 is YYEEEE in the germline V gene. J lost 1 base, V lost 6 bases, and 21 bases had no gene match. The CDR3 consists of 19 residues. CDR3 region: CASTMDSRTGQHPSYEQYF. CDR3 DNA sequence: TGTGCCAGCACAATGGATTCTAGGACAGGGCAGCATCCATCCTACGAGCAGTACTTC.

The chain joins TRBV27 to TRBJ1-1; D is unresolved. This CDR3 region has 14 residues. CDR1 is MNHEY, CDR2 SMNVEV, per germline (reference sequence). The V end lost 5 bases, the J end lost 8 bases, and 18 bases lay between the germline ends. CDR3: CASSPPWEDGEAFF. The CDR3 bases are TGTGCCAGCAGTCCTCCTTGGGAGGATGGGGAAGCTTTCTTT.

This sequence joins TRBV7-3 and TRBJ2-6; the D gene is possibly TRBD2 (5 bases). Germline values: CDR1 SGHTA, CDR2 FQGTGA. CDR3 length: 17 residues. With 0 bases removed from V and 0 bases from J, the gap between germline ends came to 9 bases. The CDR3 loop reads CASSLTGVSSGANVLTF. CDR3 coding DNA: TGTGCCAGCAGCTTAACGGGAGTCAGCTCTGGGGCCAACGTCCTGACTTTC.

The table lists this clonotype with many counts. The chain links TRBV6-1 to TRBJ1-5; D gene uncertain. CDR1 and CDR2 from the germline V gene are MNHNS and SASEGT. Trimming pared 7 bases from V and 8 bases from J, leaving 12 bases between. CDR3 length equals 12 residues. CDR3 bases: TGTGCCAGCATGAAAGGGCCTAAGCCCCAGCATTTT. Translated, it gives CASMKGPKPQHF.

The rearrangement joins TRBV5-4 to TRBJ2-7, with a tentative D call TRBD1 (6 bases). CDR1 is SGHNT and CDR2 is YYREEE in the germline V gene (reference sequence). The length of the CDR3 is 13 residues. Trimming shortened V by 4 bases and J by 6 bases, and 14 bases separated the two germline ends. CDR3 sequence reads: CASSPGQYSEQYF. The CDR3 DNA reads TGTGCCAGCAGCCCAGGACAGTACAGCGAGCAGTACTTC.

The rearrangement links TRBV15 to TRBJ2-5, with D maybe TRBD2 (6 bases). V dropped 0 bases and J dropped 1 base, with 9 bases sitting between them. The CDR3 is 15 residues long. Germline assignment: CDR1 LNHNV and CDR2 YYDKDF (reference sequence). DNA of the CDR3: TGTGCCACCAGCAGAGATATCGGGGGCCAAGAGACCCAGTACTTC. Translated: CATSRDIGGQETQYF.

The chain has TRBV19 and TRBJ2-1, with 9 bases matching TRBD2. The CDR3 extends over 15 amino acids. Trimming at V came to 1 base and at J to 12 bases, leaving 10 bases not matched to a gene. The germline V gene encodes CDR1 LNHDA and CDR2 SQIVND (reference sequence). The CDR3 DNA is TGTGCCAGTAGTATAGGGAGCGGGGGGTCAGAATGGCAGTTCTTC. This encodes CASSIGSGGSEWQFF.

This clonotype was found many times. This chain uses TRBV7-2 with TRBJ2-1, with TRBD2 matching 7 bases. The germline V gene has CDR1 SGHTA and CDR2 FQGNSA. The CDR3 consists of 14 residues. Trimming took 1 base from V and 9 from J; bases not matched to a gene: 6. The CDR3 nucleotides are TGTGCCAGCAGCTTAGGCGGGGGTCTTGTTGAGCAGTTCTTC. Encoded protein: CASSLGGGLVEQFF. Based on the CDR3 plus reference TRBV7-2 and TRBJ2-1, the full variable domain is GAGVSQSPSNKVTEKGKDVELRCDPISGHTALYWYRQSLGQGLEFLIYFQGNSAPDKSGLPSDRFSAERTGGSVSTLTIQRTQQEDSAVYLCASSLGGGLVEQFFGPGTRLTVL.

Many counts were recorded for this clonotype. The CDR3 DNA reads TGCGCCAGCAGCTGGGCCGGGACTTACCAAGAGACCCAGTACTTC. As protein: CASSWAGTYQETQYF. This rearrangement joins TRBV5-1 to TRBJ2-5; maybe TRBD2 (6 bases). Looked up from germline, CDR1 is SGHRS and CDR2 is YFSETQ. This CDR3 is 15 amino acids long. Trimming left V 3 bases short and J 0 bases short, with 12 bases between.

This clonotype showed up just a few times. The chain combines TRBV4-1 with TRBJ2-1; the match to TRBD2 covers 13 bases. The CDR3 contains 18 residues. Germline V gene sequence: CDR1 MGHRA, CDR2 YSYEKL. With V trimmed by 7 bases and J by 0 bases, 9 bases remained unmatched. For the CDR3, the DNA is TGCGCCAGCACACCAGGACTAGCGGGGGTCCTCTCCTACAATGAGCAGTTCTTC. Protein product: CASTPGLAGVLSYNEQFF.

The sample holds many counts of this clonotype. This chain uses TRBV12-3 or TRBV12-4 with TRBJ1-1; D is uncertain. V dropped 3 bases and J dropped 3 bases, with 8 bases sitting between them. The CDR3 length is 13 residues. The CDR3 spells CASSFLWDTEAFF. CDR3 sequence (DNA): TGTGCCAGCAGTTTTCTCTGGGACACTGAAGCTTTCTTT.

The chain employs TRBV12-3 or TRBV12-4 and TRBJ2-5; 9 nucleotides line up with TRBD2. The CDR3 totals 14 residues. Losses at the gene ends were 7 bases for V and 3 bases for J; bases not matched to a gene: 6. The CDR3 spells CASTYSGGKETQYF. CDR3 nucleotide sequence: TGTGCCAGCACCTATAGCGGGGGCAAAGAGACCCAGTACTTC.

The J gene is TRBJ2-1, the V gene TRBV5-1; 8 nucleotides agree with TRBD2. The CDR3 runs to 16 residues. CDR1 and CDR2 from the germline V gene are SGHRS and YFSETQ. V trimming: 4 bases; J trimming: 4 bases; junction bases outside the gene matches: 10. CDR3 sequence: CASSAGGGGSYNEQFF. The CDR3 coding sequence is TGCGCCAGCAGCGCGGGGGGCGGGGGGTCGTACAATGAGCAGTTCTTC.

The V call is TRBV6-1, the J call TRBJ2-7; D possibly matches TRBD1 or TRBD2 (5 bases each). This CDR3 has 13 residues. Looked up from germline, CDR1 is MNHNS and CDR2 is SASEGT. Trimming pared 6 bases from V and 2 bases from J, leaving 11 bases between. The CDR3 DNA is TGTGCCAGCAGAAAGAGGGGCCCCTACGAGCAGTACTTC. It yields the protein CASRKRGPYEQYF.

This clonotype has more than one count but fewer than ten. The chain has TRBV11-2 and TRBJ2-1, with 14 positions matching TRBD2. Germline trimming cut 5 bases from V and 3 bases from J; bases unmatched to any gene: 9. The CDR3 totals 18 residues. Germline V gives CDR1 SGHAT, CDR2 FQNNGV. CDR3: CASSTTTSGGDHYNEQFF. The CDR3 DNA reads as TGTGCCAGCAGCACGACGACTAGCGGGGGGGACCACTACAATGAGCAGTTCTTC.

The table lists this clonotype with many counts. The chain joins TRBV25-1 to TRBJ2-1, with TRBD2 as a possible D gene (7 bases). V was clipped by 3 bases and J by 9 bases, with 18 bases between them. The CDR3 totals 15 residues. Germline-derived CDR1 and CDR2 are MGHDK and SYGVNS. CDR3 region: CASSDPGGGAFEQFF. CDR3 sequence (DNA): TGTGCCAGCAGTGACCCCGGAGGGGGGGCGTTTGAGCAGTTCTTC.

Concerning this clonotype itself: This sequence may be a read error, since a much larger clone differs from it by one base. V is TRBV5-1 and J is TRBJ1-1; possibly TRBD1 for D (5 bases). CDR3 length equals 13 residues. Germline assignment: CDR1 SGHRS and CDR2 YFSETQ. Trimming shortened V by 7 bases and J by 6 bases, and 16 bases separated the two germline ends. CDR3 in amino acids: CASVRDWSSEAFF. CDR3 DNA: TGCGCCAGCGTCCGGGACTGGAGCTCTGAAGCTTTCTTT.

The J gene is TRBJ2-1, the V gene TRBV5-4; 9 positions agree with TRBD2. This CDR3 spans 18 amino acids. The germline gives CDR1 SGHNT, CDR2 YYREEE (reference sequence). After removal of 4 bases from V and 5 bases from J, the junction contained 16 bases not matched to a gene. The CDR3 region has the DNA TGTGCCAGCAGCCTCTCTATCGTAGCGGGGGCCATAAACAATGAGCAGTTCTTC. This gives the protein CASSLSIVAGAINNEQFF.

The CDR3 DNA reads as TGTGCCAGCAGCTTAGCGGAGTTTCGGGGCCCGATTGGGAAAAACATTCAGTACTTC. Encoded protein: CASSLAEFRGPIGKNIQYF. The chain is built from TRBV7-9 and TRBJ2-4; D might be TRBD1 or TRBD2, each matching 5 bases. CDR3 length: 19 amino acids. Germline-derived CDR1 and CDR2 are SEHNR and FQNEAQ (reference sequence). V gave up 0 bases and J gave up 4 bases, with 22 bases separating them.

In this sample, this clonotype turned up many times. The chain uses TRBV5-1 and TRBJ2-1, with 8 bases matching TRBD2. In germline, CDR1 is SGHRS, CDR2 YFSETQ. CDR3 size: 15 residues. V lost 0 bases to trimming and J lost 3 bases; unmatched junction nucleotides: 2. CDR3 bases: TGCGCCAGCAGCTTGGCAGCGGGGGTCTACAATGAGCAGTTCTTC. The encoded protein is CASSLAAGVYNEQFF.

The rearrangement uses TRBV6-6 and TRBJ2-6; 7 positions match TRBD1. Germline values: CDR1 MNHNY, CDR2 SVGAGI (reference sequence). J gave up 2 bases and V 10 bases, and 5 bases lay outside the gene matches. The CDR3 consists of 14 residues. The CDR3 sequence is CAIHDRAGANVLTF. The CDR3 region has the DNA TGTGCCATACACGACAGGGCTGGGGCCAACGTCCTGACTTTC.

The V gene is TRBV20-1, the J gene TRBJ2-7; 7 nucleotides line up with TRBD1. V shed 0 bases, J shed 6 bases, and the junction held 8 bases outside the gene matches. This CDR3 is built from 14 residues. Looked up from germline, CDR1 is DFQATT and CDR2 is SNEGSKA (reference sequence). The CDR3 spells CSARDRTGQLEQYF. The CDR3, as DNA: TGCAGTGCTAGAGATCGGACAGGCCAGCTCGAGCAGTACTTC.